Below are 21 T cell receptor beta chains sequenced from a single sample in a study of T-cell reconstitution after alpha-beta-depleted transplantation in children. Preparation of the TCRbeta library was carried out with unique molecular identifiers. TCRdb reprocessed the PCR reads with MiXCR, giving one entry per CDR3 protein. The repertoire includes some 300,000 distinct CDR3 sequences, about 9.5% of them detected once, and 7% to 9.5% sits in the top ten. This material consisted of PBMCs, taken before TCRalphabeta/CD19-depleted stem cell transplant. The receptors derive from a boy in the first two years of life with acute myeloid leukemia, due to receive a stem cell transplant.

J is TRBJ2-5 and V is TRBV9, with TRBD2 matching over 9 bases. CDR1 is SGDLS, CDR2 YYNGEE, per germline. Losses at the gene ends were 2 bases for V and 3 bases for J; bases not matched to a gene: 2. The CDR3 spans 14 residues. The CDR3 sequence: CASSVSGSEETQYF. CDR3 in DNA: TGTGCCAGCAGCGTTAGCGGGAGTGAAGAGACCCAGTACTTC.

This clonotype showed up many times. The chain couples TRBV2 to TRBJ2-2, with TRBD2 matching 14 bases. Looked up from germline, CDR1 is SNHLY and CDR2 is FYNNEI. V lost 6 bases and J lost 5; bases outside the gene matches: 5. The CDR3 is made up of 16 amino acids. The CDR3 loop is CASSGTSGRATGELFF. The CDR3 nucleotides are TGTGCCAGCAGCGGGACTAGCGGGAGAGCGACCGGGGAGCTGTTTTTT.

This clonotype was detected ten times or more. The chain is built from TRBV12-3 or TRBV12-4 and TRBJ1-1; possibly TRBD1 for D (5 bases). The CDR3 length is 14 residues. Trimming removed 5 bases at V and 0 bases at J, with 10 bases between. DNA of the CDR3: TGTGCCAGCAGTCAGGGCCTCATGAACACTGAAGCTTTCTTT. Translation gives CASSQGLMNTEAFF.

The table lists this clonotype with a few counts. This chain links TRBV7-9 with TRBJ1-5, with 8 bases identical to TRBD1. Germline trimming cut 4 bases from V and 6 bases from J; bases unmatched to any gene: 8. This CDR3 is 15 amino acids long. Per the germline V gene, CDR1 is SEHNR and CDR2 is FQNEAQ (reference sequence). The CDR3 here is CASSSPSDRVQPQHF. CDR3 in DNA: TGTGCCAGCAGCTCACCCTCGGACAGGGTTCAGCCCCAGCATTTT. The full variable domain, in which reference TRBV7-9 and TRBJ1-5 provide the parts outside the CDR3, is DTGVSQNPRHKITKRGQNVTFRCDPISEHNRLYWYRQTLGQGPEFLTYFQNEAQLEKSRLLSDRFSAERPKGSFSTLEIQRTEQGDSAMYLCASSSPSDRVQPQHFGDGTRLSIL.

This chain joins TRBV4-3 and TRBJ2-7, with a weak D call TRBD2 (6 bases). This CDR3 spans 15 amino acids. Deletions cut 4 bases from V and 3 bases from J, with 16 bases between. Per the germline V gene, CDR1 is LGHNA and CDR2 is YSLEER. Here the CDR3 DNA reads TGCGCCAGCAGCCCAGTTAGGGACGGGAGCTACGAGCAGTACTTC. Its protein product is CASSPVRDGSYEQYF.

The V gene is TRBV11-3, the J gene TRBJ2-7; possibly TRBD1 for D (6 bases). The germline V gene encodes CDR1 SGHNT and CDR2 YENEEA. Trimming pared 4 bases from V and 2 bases from J, leaving 12 bases between. The CDR3 runs to 14 residues. CDR3 amino acids: CASSSSQGPYEQYF. The CDR3 DNA follows: TGTGCCAGCAGCTCATCACAGGGACCCTACGAGCAGTACTTC.

This clonotype came up many times. The V gene is TRBV5-5, the J gene TRBJ2-7, with D perhaps matching TRBD2 (7 bases). V was pared by 0 bases and J by 2 bases, with 15 bases between. The CDR3 sequence is 16 residues long. Germline CDR1 and CDR2: SGHKS and YYEKEE (reference sequence). For the CDR3, the DNA is TGTGCCAGCAGCTTGGGGCGATCCGGGGGGCCCTACGAGCAGTACTTC. It codes for CASSLGRSGGPYEQYF.

This clonotype was seen ten or more times. The V and J genes are TRBV7-2 and TRBJ2-5; TRBD2 matches 7 bases. CDR3 length equals 16 residues. Germline V gene sequence: CDR1 SGHTA, CDR2 FQGNSA. V shed 5 bases, J shed 4 bases, and the junction held 13 bases outside the gene matches. The CDR3: CASSPRALAAGETQYF. CDR3 sequence (DNA): TGTGCCAGCAGCCCCCGGGCGCTAGCGGCAGGAGAGACCCAGTACTTC.

Ten or more counts support this clonotype. The chain uses TRBV10-2 and TRBJ2-3; 13 bases line up with TRBD2. The CDR3 is 16 amino acids. CDR1 and CDR2 from the germline V gene are WSHSY and SAAADI. V dropped 7 bases and J dropped 7; count of bases not matched to a gene: 11. The CDR3 loop reads CASIDRTSGGRHTQYF. CDR3 bases: TGCGCCAGCATCGACAGGACTAGCGGGGGCAGGCATACGCAGTATTTT.

This clonotype came up many times. The chain joins TRBV6-5 to TRBJ2-7; the D is unclear. This CDR3 has 15 residues. Germline V lookup: CDR1 MNHEY, CDR2 SVGAGI. V lost 4 bases, J lost 2 bases, and 15 bases lay in between. The CDR3 DNA follows: TGTGCCAGCAGTTCCCCTGAAGCGCCTACCTACGAGCAGTACTTC. It is translated as CASSSPEAPTYEQYF.

The chain employs TRBV6-1 and TRBJ2-7, with 9 bases that match TRBD2. J lost 2 bases, V lost 7 bases, and 3 bases had no gene match. The CDR3 has 13 amino acids. CDR1 MNHNS and CDR2 SASEGT come from the germline V gene. DNA of the CDR3: TGTGCCAGCATGGCGGGAGGGACCTACGAGCAGTACTTC. It codes for CASMAGGTYEQYF.

This chain's CDR3 is CSVLLGSSVEQYF. The CDR3 region has the DNA TGCAGTGTACTTCTCGGGAGTAGCGTCGAGCAGTACTTC. V usage is TRBV20-1 and J usage is TRBJ2-7; maybe TRBD2 (6 bases). This CDR3 comprises 13 residues. Trimming pared 7 bases from V and 6 bases from J, leaving 19 bases between. Germline assignment: CDR1 DFQATT and CDR2 SNEGSKA (reference sequence).

This clonotype was seen repeatedly, ten times or more. J is TRBJ2-7 and V is TRBV5-1; D is undetermined. With 4 bases removed from V and 4 bases from J, the gap between germline ends came to 3 bases. Per the germline V gene, CDR1 is SGHRS and CDR2 is YFSETQ. This CDR3 region has 10 residues. DNA for the CDR3: TGCGCCAGCAGCCCTTACGAGCAGTACTTC. Translated, it gives CASSPYEQYF.

Note on this clonotype: The conserved phenylalanine or tryptophan normally closing the CDR3 is absent here, so this likely arose from a read error. This rearrangement joins TRBV6-5 to TRBJ1-3, with D hard to call. V dropped 0 bases and J dropped 0 bases, with 6 bases sitting between them. There are 15 residues in the CDR3. The germline V gene encodes CDR1 MNHEY and CDR2 SVGAGI. In DNA form, the CDR3 reads TGTGCCAGCAGTTACTCGAGGATCTCTGGAAACACCATATATTAT. Protein product: CASSYSRISGNTIYY.

V is TRBV7-9 and J is TRBJ2-7; D might be TRBD1 or TRBD2, each matching 5 bases. The length of the CDR3 is 15 residues. V gave up 5 bases and J gave up 0 bases, with 14 bases separating them. Germline CDR1 and CDR2: SEHNR and FQNEAQ (reference sequence). CDR3 sequence reads: CASSPRDRFSYEQYF. The CDR3 DNA reads as TGTGCCAGCAGCCCCCGGGACCGATTCTCCTACGAGCAGTACTTC.

This clonotype has more than one count but fewer than ten. This sequence joins TRBV18 and TRBJ2-7; TRBD2 aligns across 7 bases. This CDR3 spans 15 amino acids. CDR1 and CDR2 (germline): KGHSH, LQKENI. Germline trimming cut 3 bases from V and 1 base from J; bases unmatched to any gene: 6. The CDR3 sequence: CASSPGLGASYEQYF. The CDR3 DNA reads TGTGCCAGCTCACCTGGACTAGGGGCTTCCTACGAGCAGTACTTC.

This clonotype was picked up many times. V and J are TRBV9 and TRBJ2-2, with D possibly TRBD1 on 6 matching bases. Trimming shortened V by 0 bases and J by 1 base, and 10 bases separated the two germline ends. Germline CDR1 reads SGDLS; CDR2 reads YYNGEE. There are 16 residues in the CDR3. CDR3 sequence: CASSVGAGENTGELFF. The CDR3 coding sequence is TGTGCCAGCAGCGTAGGGGCAGGGGAGAACACCGGGGAGCTGTTTTTT.

This clonotype was counted between two and nine times. The rearrangement joins TRBV19 to TRBJ2-7, with 7 nucleotides matching TRBD1. The length of the CDR3 is 14 residues. The germline CDR1 and CDR2 sequences are LNHDA and SQIVND (reference sequence). Trimming took 8 bases from V and 2 from J; bases not matched to a gene: 9. The CDR3 here is CASLQGRPPYEQYF. CDR3 nucleotide sequence: TGTGCCAGTCTACAGGGGCGGCCTCCCTACGAGCAGTACTTC.

This clonotype came up many times. This chain's CDR3 is CASSHNPGEGYTF. The CDR3 DNA is TGTGCCAGCAGTCACAATCCAGGGGAAGGCTACACCTTC. The genes are TRBV6-5 and TRBJ1-2; D may be TRBD1 (6 bases). This CDR3 is built from 13 residues. Trimming removed 5 bases at V and 8 bases at J, with 15 bases between. CDR1 is MNHEY and CDR2 is SVGAGI in the germline V gene.

This clonotype appeared many times. The CDR3 nucleotides read TGTGCCAGCAGCTTACAGACAGAAACCTACGAGCAGTACTTC. It specifies CASSLQTETYEQYF. The rearrangement links TRBV7-8 to TRBJ2-7; weak D call: TRBD1 (5 bases). This CDR3 is 14 amino acids long. V lost 2 bases and J 2 bases, leaving 10 bases between the germline ends. Germline CDR1 SGHVS, CDR2 FQNEAQ. The whole variable domain, filled in from reference TRBV7-8 and TRBJ2-7, reads GAGVSQSPRYKVAKRGQDVALRCDPISGHVSLFWYQQALGQGPEFLTYFQNEAQLDKSGLPSDRFFAERPEGSVSTLKIQRTQQEDSAVYLCASSLQTETYEQYFGPGTRLTVT.

This clonotype was seen ten or more times. The chain links TRBV5-1 to TRBJ2-3, with D hard to call. The CDR3 is made up of 13 amino acids. Deletions cut 0 bases from V and 2 bases from J, with 4 bases between. The V gene's germline CDR1 is SGHRS and CDR2 YFSETQ. The DNA of the CDR3 is TGCGCCAGCAGCTTGGCCTACACAGATACGCAGTATTTT. Translating it yields CASSLAYTDTQYF.